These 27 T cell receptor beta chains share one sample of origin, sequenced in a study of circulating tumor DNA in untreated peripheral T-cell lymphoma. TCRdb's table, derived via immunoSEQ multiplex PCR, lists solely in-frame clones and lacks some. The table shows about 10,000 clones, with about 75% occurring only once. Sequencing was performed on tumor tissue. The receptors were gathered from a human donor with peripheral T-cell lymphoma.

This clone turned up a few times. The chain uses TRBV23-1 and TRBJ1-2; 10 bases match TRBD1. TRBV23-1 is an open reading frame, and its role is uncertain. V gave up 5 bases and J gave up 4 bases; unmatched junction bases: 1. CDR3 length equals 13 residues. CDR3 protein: CASSRDRGYGYTF. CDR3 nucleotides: TGCGCCAGCAGTAGGGACAGGGGCTATGGCTACACCTTC.

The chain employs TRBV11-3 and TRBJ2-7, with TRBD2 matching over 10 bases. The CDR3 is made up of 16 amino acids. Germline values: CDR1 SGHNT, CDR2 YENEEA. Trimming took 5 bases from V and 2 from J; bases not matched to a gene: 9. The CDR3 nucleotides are TGTGCCAGCAGCCAAGCATATCTAGCGGGGGCCTACGAGCAGTACTTC. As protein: CASSQAYLAGAYEQYF.

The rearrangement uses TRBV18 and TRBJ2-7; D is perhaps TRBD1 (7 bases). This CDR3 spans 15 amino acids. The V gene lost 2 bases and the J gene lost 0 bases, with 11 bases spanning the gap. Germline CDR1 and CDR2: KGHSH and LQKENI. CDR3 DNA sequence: TGTGCCAGCTCACCAGTCAGGGGGGTCTCCTACGAGCAGTACTTC. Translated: CASSPVRGVSYEQYF.

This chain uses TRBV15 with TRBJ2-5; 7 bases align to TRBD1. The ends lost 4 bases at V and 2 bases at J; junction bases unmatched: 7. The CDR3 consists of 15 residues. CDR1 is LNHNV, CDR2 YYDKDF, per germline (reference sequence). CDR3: CATSTAGTDQETQYF. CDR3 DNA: TGTGCCACCAGCACCGCCGGGACAGATCAAGAGACCCAGTACTTC.

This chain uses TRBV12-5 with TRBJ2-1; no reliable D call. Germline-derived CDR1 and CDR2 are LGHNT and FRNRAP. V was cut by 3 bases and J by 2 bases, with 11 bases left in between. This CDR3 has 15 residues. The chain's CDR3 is CASGFGVVTYNEQFF. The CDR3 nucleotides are TGTGCTAGTGGTTTCGGCGTGGTCACCTACAATGAGCAGTTCTTC.

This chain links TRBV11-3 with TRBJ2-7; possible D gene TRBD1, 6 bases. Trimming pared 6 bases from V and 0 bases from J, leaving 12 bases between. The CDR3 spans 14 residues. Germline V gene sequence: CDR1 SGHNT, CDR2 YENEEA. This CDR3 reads CASRETGFSYEQYF. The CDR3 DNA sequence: TGTGCCAGCAGAGAGACAGGTTTCTCCTACGAGCAGTACTTC.

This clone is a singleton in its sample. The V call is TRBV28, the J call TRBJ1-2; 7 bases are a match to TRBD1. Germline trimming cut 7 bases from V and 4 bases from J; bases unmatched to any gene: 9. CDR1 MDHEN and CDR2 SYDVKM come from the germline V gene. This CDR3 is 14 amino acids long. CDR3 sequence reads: CASKPGGGSYGYTF. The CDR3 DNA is TGTGCCAGCAAACCAGGGGGGGGGAGCTATGGCTACACCTTC.

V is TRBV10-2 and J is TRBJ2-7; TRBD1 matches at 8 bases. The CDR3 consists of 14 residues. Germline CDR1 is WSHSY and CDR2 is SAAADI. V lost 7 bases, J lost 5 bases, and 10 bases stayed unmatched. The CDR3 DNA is TGCGCCAGCACTAGACAGGACAGGGCCAACGAGCAGTACTTC. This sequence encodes CASTRQDRANEQYF.

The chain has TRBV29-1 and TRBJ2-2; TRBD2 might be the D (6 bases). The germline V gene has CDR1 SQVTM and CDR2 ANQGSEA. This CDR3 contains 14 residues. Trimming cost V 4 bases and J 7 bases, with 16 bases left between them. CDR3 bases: TGCAGCGTTGGAGGGGTGGGAGGTGGCGGGGAGCTGTTTTTT. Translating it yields CSVGGVGGGGELFF.

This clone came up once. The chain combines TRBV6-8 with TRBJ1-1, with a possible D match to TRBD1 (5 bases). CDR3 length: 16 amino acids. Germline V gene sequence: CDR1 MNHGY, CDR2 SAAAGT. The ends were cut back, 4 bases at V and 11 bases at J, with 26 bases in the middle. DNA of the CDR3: TGTGCCAGCAGTTCAAGCTTACGGGACGGGTTTATCGGTGCTTTCTTT. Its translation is CASSSSLRDGFIGAFF.

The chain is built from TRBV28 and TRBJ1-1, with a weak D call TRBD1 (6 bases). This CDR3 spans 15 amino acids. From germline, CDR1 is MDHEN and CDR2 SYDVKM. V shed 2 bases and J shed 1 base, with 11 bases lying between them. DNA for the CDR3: TGTGCCAGCAGTTTAGGGGGCGAGGGGAACACTGAAGCTTTCTTT. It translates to CASSLGGEGNTEAFF.

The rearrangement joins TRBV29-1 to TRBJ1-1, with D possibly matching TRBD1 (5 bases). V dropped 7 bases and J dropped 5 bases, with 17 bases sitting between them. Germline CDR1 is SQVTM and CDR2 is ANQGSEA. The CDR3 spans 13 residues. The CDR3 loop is CSARGGSRTEAFF. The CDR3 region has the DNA TGCAGCGCCCGGGGGGGAAGTAGGACTGAAGCTTTCTTT.

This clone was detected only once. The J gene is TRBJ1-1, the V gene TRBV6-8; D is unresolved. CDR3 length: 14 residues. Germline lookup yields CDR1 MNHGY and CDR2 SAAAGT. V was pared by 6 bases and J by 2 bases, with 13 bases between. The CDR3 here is CASRPPTYNTEAFF. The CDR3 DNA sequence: TGTGCCAGCAGGCCGCCAACTTATAACACTGAAGCTTTCTTT.

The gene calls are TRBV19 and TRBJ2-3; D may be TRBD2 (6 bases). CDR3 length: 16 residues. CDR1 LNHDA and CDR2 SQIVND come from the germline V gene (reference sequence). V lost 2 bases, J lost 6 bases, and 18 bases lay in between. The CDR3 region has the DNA TGTGCCAGTAGTATAAGGTCTGCGGGGTTCGGGGATACGCAGTATTTT. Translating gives CASSIRSAGFGDTQYF.

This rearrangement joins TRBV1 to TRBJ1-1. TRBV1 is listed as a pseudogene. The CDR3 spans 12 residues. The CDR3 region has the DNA TGCGCCAGCGCCGGCGGTGGAACTGAAGCTTTCTTT. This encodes CASAGGGTEAFF.

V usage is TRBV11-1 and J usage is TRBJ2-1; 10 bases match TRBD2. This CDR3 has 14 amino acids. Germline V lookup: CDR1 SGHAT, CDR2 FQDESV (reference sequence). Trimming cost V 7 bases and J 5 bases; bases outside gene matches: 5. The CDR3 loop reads CASTRAGGNNEQFF. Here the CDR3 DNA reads TGTGCCAGCACCCGAGCGGGGGGGAACAATGAGCAGTTCTTC.

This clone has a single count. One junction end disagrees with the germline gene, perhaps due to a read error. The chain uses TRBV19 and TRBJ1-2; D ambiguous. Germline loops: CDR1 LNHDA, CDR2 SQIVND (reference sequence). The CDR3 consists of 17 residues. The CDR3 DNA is TGTGCCAGTAGCCCCCGGGGTAGAGCCGATCCTAACTATGGCTATACCTTC. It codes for CASSPRGRADPNYGYTF.

CDR3: CASTTPYNEQFF. The CDR3 bases are TGTGCCAGCACGACACCCTACAATGAGCAGTTCTTC. The chain has TRBV27 and TRBJ2-1, with unresolved D. V was cut by 7 bases and J by 2 bases, with 6 bases left in between. There are 12 residues in the CDR3. The germline V gene has CDR1 MNHEY and CDR2 SMNVEV (reference sequence).

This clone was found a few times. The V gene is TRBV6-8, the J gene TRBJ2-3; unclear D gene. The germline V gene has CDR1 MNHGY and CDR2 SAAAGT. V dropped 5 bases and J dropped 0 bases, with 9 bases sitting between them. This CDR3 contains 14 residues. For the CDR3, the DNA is TGTGCCAGCAGTGAGAGACCCAGCACAGATACGCAGTATTTT. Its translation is CASSERPSTDTQYF.

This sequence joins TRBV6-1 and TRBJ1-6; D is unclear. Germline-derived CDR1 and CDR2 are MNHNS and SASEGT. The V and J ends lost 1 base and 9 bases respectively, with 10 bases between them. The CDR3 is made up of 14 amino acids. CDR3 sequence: CASSEGALGSPLHF. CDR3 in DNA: TGTGCCAGCAGTGAAGGGGCTCTGGGTTCACCCCTCCACTTT.

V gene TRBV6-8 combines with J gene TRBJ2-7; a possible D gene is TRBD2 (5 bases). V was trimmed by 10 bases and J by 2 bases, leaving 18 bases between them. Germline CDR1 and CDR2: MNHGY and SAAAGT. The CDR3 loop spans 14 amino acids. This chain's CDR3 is CAIKSPGGAYEQYF. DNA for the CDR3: TGTGCCATCAAATCCCCAGGAGGCGCCTACGAGCAGTACTTC.

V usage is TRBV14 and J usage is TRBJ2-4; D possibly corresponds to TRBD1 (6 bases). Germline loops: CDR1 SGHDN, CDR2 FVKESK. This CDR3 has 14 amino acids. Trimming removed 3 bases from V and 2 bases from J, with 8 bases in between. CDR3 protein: CASSHWDTKNIQYF. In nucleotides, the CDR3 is TGTGCCAGCAGCCATTGGGACACCAAAAACATTCAGTACTTC.

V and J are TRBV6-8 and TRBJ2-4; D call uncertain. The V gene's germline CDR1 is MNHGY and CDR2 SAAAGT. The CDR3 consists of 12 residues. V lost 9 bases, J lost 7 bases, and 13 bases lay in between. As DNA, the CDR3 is TGTGCCAGAAATAGGATTGAGAACATTCAGTACTTC. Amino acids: CARNRIENIQYF.

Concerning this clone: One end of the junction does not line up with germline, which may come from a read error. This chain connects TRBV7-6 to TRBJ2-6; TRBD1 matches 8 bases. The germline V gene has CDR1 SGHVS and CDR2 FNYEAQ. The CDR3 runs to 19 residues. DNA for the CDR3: TGTGCCAGCAGCTCCCCTATGGGCAGGGGGCTATCTGGGGCCAACGTCCTGACTTTT. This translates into CASSSPMGRGLSGANVLTF.

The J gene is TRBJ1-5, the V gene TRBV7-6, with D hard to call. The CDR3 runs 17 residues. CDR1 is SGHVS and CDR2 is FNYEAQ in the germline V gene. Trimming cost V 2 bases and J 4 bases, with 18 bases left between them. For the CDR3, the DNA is TGTGCCAGCAGCTTATACGAGGTCCGGGATGGAAATCAGCCCCAGCATTTT. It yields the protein CASSLYEVRDGNQPQHF.

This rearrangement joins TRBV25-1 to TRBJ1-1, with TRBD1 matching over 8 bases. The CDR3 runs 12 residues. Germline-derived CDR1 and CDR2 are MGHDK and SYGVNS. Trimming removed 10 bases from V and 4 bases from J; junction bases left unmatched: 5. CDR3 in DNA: TGTGCCACCGTCACAGGGGGCACTGAAGCTTTCTTT. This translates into CATVTGGTEAFF.

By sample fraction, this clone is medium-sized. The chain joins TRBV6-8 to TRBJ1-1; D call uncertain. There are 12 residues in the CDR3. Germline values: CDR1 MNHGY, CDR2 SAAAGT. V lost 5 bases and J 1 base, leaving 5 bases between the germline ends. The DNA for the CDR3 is TGTGCCAGCAGTGATTGGAACACTGAAGCTTTCTTT. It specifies CASSDWNTEAFF.